These 5 T cell receptor beta chains were sequenced from one sample in a study of T cell clonotyping in hematopoietic cell transplantation (dated by TCRdb to 2020 to 2022). Libraries were built with the immunoSEQ multiplex PCR assay. TCRdb took this table from immuneACCESS and kept in-frame rearrangements with V and J called. Such tables lack part of the clones; where checked against another copy, unresolved V genes explain under half of the gap, and the rest is unexplained. Across this sample there are thousands of clones, with approximately 90% seen only once. 4.4% of the sample goes to the ten largest clones. Read against the paper, the sample's time point label means: 180 days after allo-HCT. This sample comprised PBMCs, obtained 180 days after allogeneic stem cell transplant. These receptors were taken from a female patient aged 50-59 years who had an allogeneic stem cell transplant from an unrelated donor, so the T cells may come from the graft donor. Some clones in this sample may be carry-over from other donors' samples.

The chain employs TRBV5-4 and TRBJ2-3; unclear D gene. Trimming stripped 0 bases from V and 6 bases from J, with 11 bases between. The CDR3 is made up of 14 amino acids. Germline-derived CDR1 and CDR2 are SGHNT and YYREEE (reference sequence). For the CDR3, the DNA is TGTGCCAGCAGCTTGGGGTCGGTCGGGGATACGCAGTATTTT. Encoded protein: CASSLGSVGDTQYF.

The V call is TRBV4-2, the J call TRBJ2-6; TRBD1 might be the D (5 bases). Germline CDR1 reads LGHNA; CDR2 reads YNFKEQ. V lost 4 bases to trimming and J lost 3 bases, with 16 bases between them. The CDR3 is made up of 17 amino acids. CDR3 sequence reads: CASSRDSQGSGANVLTF. DNA of the CDR3: TGTGCCAGCAGCCGAGATAGCCAGGGAAGTGGGGCCAACGTCCTGACTTTC.

The chain has TRBV20-1 and TRBJ2-7; D ambiguous. This CDR3 has 8 residues. Deletions cut 7 bases from V and 5 bases from J, with 3 bases between. Germline values: CDR1 DFQATT, CDR2 SNEGSKA (reference sequence). CDR3 sequence: CSEDEQYV. Written as DNA, the CDR3 is TGCAGTGAAGACGAGCAGTACGTC.

The rearrangement links TRBV28 to TRBJ1-5, with D tentatively TRBD1 (5 bases). This CDR3 comprises 14 residues. V was shortened by 5 bases and J by 7 bases, with 15 bases between the two germline ends. The germline V gene encodes CDR1 MDHEN and CDR2 SYDVKM. The CDR3 region has the DNA TGTGCCAGCAGTGGGGCGTCGTCGGGCCAGCCCCAGCATTTT. Translating gives CASSGASSGQPQHF.

This chain joins TRBV25-1 and TRBJ1-2; unclear D gene. The CDR3 consists of 14 residues. V dropped 3 bases and J dropped 0 bases, with 8 bases sitting between them. The V gene's germline CDR1 is MGHDK and CDR2 SYGVNS. The CDR3, as DNA: TGTGCCAGCAGTGAGACACTACCTAACTATGGCTACACCTTC. Translated: CASSETLPNYGYTF.